Presented here are 23 T cell receptor beta chains from one specimen sequenced in a study of stem cell transplantation in POMP-related autoinflammatory disease. Generated by immunoSEQ multiplex PCR, the TCRdb table keeps only in-frame clones and is missing some. The sample lists around 9,000 clones, 88% occurring once. This specimen was CD8+ T cells from PBMCs, taken after stem cell transplantation. Source of these receptors: a human patient with POMP-related autoinflammation and immune dysregulation (PRAID). Some T cells may have originated in the graft donor.

The rearrangement uses TRBV5-1 and TRBJ2-5, with 7 nucleotides matching TRBD1. Germline V gene lookup returns CDR1 SGHRS and CDR2 YFSETQ. The CDR3 consists of 16 residues. V lost 4 bases to trimming and J lost 5 bases; unmatched junction nucleotides: 14. CDR3 loop: CASSLPGQEIRETQYF. The CDR3 nucleotides read TGCGCCAGCAGCCTTCCAGGACAGGAGATAAGGGAGACCCAGTACTTC.

J is TRBJ2-5 and V is TRBV2; D call uncertain. The germline gives CDR1 SNHLY, CDR2 FYNNEI. V lost 6 bases, J lost 2 bases, and 13 bases lay in between. This CDR3 is 14 amino acids long. CDR3 DNA sequence: TGTGCCAGCAGGCAGGTGTGGGGTCAAGAGACCCAGTACTTC. Translated: CASRQVWGQETQYF.

The V gene is TRBV2, the J gene TRBJ2-2; either TRBD1 or TRBD2 may fit D (5 bases each). This CDR3 is built from 14 residues. The germline CDR1 and CDR2 sequences are SNHLY and FYNNEI. Trimming stripped 4 bases from V and 5 bases from J, with 11 bases between. Written as DNA, the CDR3 is TGTGCCAGCAGTGGGCAGGGAGTAACCGGGGAGCTGTTTTTT. Encoded protein: CASSGQGVTGELFF.

The V and J genes are TRBV27 and TRBJ2-1, with 7 bases identical to TRBD2. The CDR3 has 17 amino acids. V trimming: 6 bases; J trimming: 2 bases; junction bases outside the gene matches: 13. Per germline, CDR1 MNHEY and CDR2 SMNVEV (reference sequence). CDR3 amino acids: CASRLGSSGETYNEQFF. CDR3 sequence (DNA): TGTGCCAGCAGGTTGGGGTCTAGCGGAGAAACCTACAATGAGCAGTTCTTC.

This clone was counted once. The chain has TRBV6-2 or TRBV6-3 and TRBJ2-1; 11 bases align to TRBD2. This CDR3 has 17 amino acids. J was trimmed by 5 bases and V by 4 bases; bases with no gene match: 10. Looked up from germline, CDR1 is MNHEY and CDR2 is SVGEGT. CDR3 nucleotides: TGTGCCAGCAGTTGGCTAGCGGGAGGTTTGGGGCACAATGAGCAGTTCTTC. Protein: CASSWLAGGLGHNEQFF.

The CDR3 protein is CASSLGRGGAGEQFF. The CDR3 coding sequence is TGTGCCAGCAGCTTAGGAAGAGGGGGGGCTGGTGAGCAGTTCTTC. V is TRBV11-3 and J is TRBJ2-1; the D gene is possibly TRBD2 (7 bases). The CDR3 length is 15 residues. Trimming stripped 1 base from V and 9 bases from J, with 16 bases between. CDR1 SGHNT and CDR2 YENEEA come from the germline V gene.

The chain combines TRBV24-1 with TRBJ2-2; D possibly corresponds to TRBD2 (6 bases). Trimming removed 9 bases at V and 6 bases at J, with 25 bases between. Germline loops: CDR1 KGHDR, CDR2 SFDVKD. CDR3 length: 17 amino acids. For the CDR3, the DNA is TGTGCCACCCTACGGGGAGAGACTAGGACGCGATCCGGGGAGCTGTTTTTT. The encoded protein is CATLRGETRTRSGELFF.

The genes are TRBV6-5 and TRBJ1-5; D is uncertain. Trimming removed 8 bases at V and 0 bases at J, with 8 bases between. The germline CDR1 and CDR2 sequences are MNHEY and SVGAGI. This CDR3 region has 13 residues. The CDR3 protein is CASSRVSNQPQHF. CDR3 in DNA: TGTGCCAGCTCCCGGGTTAGCAATCAGCCCCAGCATTTT.

J is TRBJ2-1 and V is TRBV15, with D possibly being TRBD1 (5 bases). CDR3 length: 15 amino acids. CDR1 is LNHNV, CDR2 YYDKDF, per germline (reference sequence). V dropped 2 bases and J dropped 3 bases, with 11 bases sitting between them. The CDR3 spells CATSRSDSYYNEQFF. The DNA of the CDR3 is TGTGCCACCAGCAGATCTGACAGCTACTACAATGAGCAGTTCTTC.

V usage is TRBV2 and J usage is TRBJ1-5; no firm D call. The CDR3 sequence is 14 residues long. CDR1 and CDR2 (germline): SNHLY, FYNNEI. Trimming took 6 bases from V and 4 from J, leaving 13 bases between them. The DNA of the CDR3 is TGTGCCAGCAGCCTGCTGGTTGGGAATCAGCCCCAGCATTTT. Translated, it gives CASSLLVGNQPQHF.

The chain couples TRBV6-5 to TRBJ1-4, with TRBD1 as a possible D gene (5 bases). The V gene's germline CDR1 is MNHEY and CDR2 SVGAGI. CDR3 length: 14 residues. With 4 bases removed from V and 8 bases from J, the gap between germline ends came to 14 bases. The CDR3 reads CASSSPVRAEKLFF. The CDR3 coding sequence is TGTGCCAGCAGTTCTCCGGTCAGGGCGGAAAAACTGTTTTTT.

V and J are TRBV20-1 and TRBJ2-7; D gene uncertain. The CDR3 covers 13 residues. Per germline, CDR1 DFQATT and CDR2 SNEGSKA (reference sequence). V was trimmed by 3 bases and J by 0 bases, leaving 9 bases between them. CDR3 amino acids: CSASLGSSYEQYF. CDR3 nucleotide sequence: TGCAGTGCTAGTTTGGGAAGCTCCTACGAGCAGTACTTC.

The chain couples TRBV15 to TRBJ2-2, with D tentatively TRBD1 (6 bases). The V gene's germline CDR1 is LNHNV and CDR2 YYDKDF (reference sequence). This CDR3 contains 14 residues. Trimming pared 5 bases from V and 1 base from J, leaving 8 bases between. This CDR3 is CATSRTVNTGELFF. In DNA form, the CDR3 reads TGTGCCACCAGCCGGACAGTGAACACCGGGGAGCTGTTTTTT.

V and J are TRBV24-1 and TRBJ2-7; D is unclear. The germline CDR1 and CDR2 sequences are KGHDR and SFDVKD. V was shortened by 1 base and J by 0 bases, with 15 bases between the two germline ends. The CDR3 is made up of 17 amino acids. CDR3 amino acids: CATSDLVPGLSSYEQYV. The DNA for the CDR3 is TGTGCCACCAGTGATTTAGTCCCGGGTCTCTCCTCCTACGAGCAGTACGTC.

This chain joins TRBV29-1 and TRBJ2-7; 9 bases are shared with TRBD1. Trimming at V came to 7 bases and at J to 0 bases, leaving 4 bases not matched to a gene. The CDR3 length is 13 residues. Germline V CDR1 and CDR2: SQVTM, ANQGSEA. The CDR3 spells CSARTGDSYEQYF. CDR3 coding DNA: TGCAGCGCTCGGACAGGGGACTCCTACGAGCAGTACTTC.

This sequence joins TRBV7-9 and TRBJ2-7; D is ambiguous. Trimming stripped 3 bases from V and 6 bases from J, with 9 bases between. The CDR3 has 12 amino acids. Germline loops: CDR1 SEHNR, CDR2 FQNEAQ (reference sequence). CDR3 sequence reads: CASSLIVTEQYF. DNA for the CDR3: TGTGCCAGCAGCTTGATCGTGACCGAGCAGTACTTC.

This chain joins TRBV5-1 and TRBJ2-2, with D unresolved. This CDR3 is built from 15 residues. The V gene's germline CDR1 is SGHRS and CDR2 YFSETQ. The germline V and J ends were trimmed by 0 bases and 7 bases, with 13 bases remaining between them. The CDR3 nucleotides read TGCGCCAGCAGCTTGGTTGCCAGCCAAGGCGGGGAGCTGTTTTTT. Amino acids: CASSLVASQGGELFF.

The chain recombines TRBV9 with TRBJ1-1; D gene uncertain. The CDR3 is 15 residues long. V was cut by 6 bases and J by 0 bases, with 15 bases left in between. Germline CDR1 reads SGDLS; CDR2 reads YYNGEE. The CDR3 region is CASTPLGNMNTEAFF. CDR3 coding DNA: TGTGCCAGCACACCGTTGGGAAACATGAACACTGAAGCTTTCTTT.

This rearrangement joins TRBV5-4 to TRBJ2-3; tentatively, D is TRBD2 (6 bases). The CDR3 totals 14 residues. Germline assignment: CDR1 SGHNT and CDR2 YYREEE (reference sequence). The V end was cut by 0 bases, the J end by 6 bases, with 11 bases between. The CDR3 loop reads CASSLGRGGDTQYF. In DNA form, the CDR3 reads TGTGCCAGCAGCTTGGGGAGGGGCGGGGATACGCAGTATTTT.

The chain links TRBV3-1 (or the pseudogene TRBV3-2) to TRBJ1-6, with a possible D match to TRBD1 (5 bases). CDR1 LGHDT and CDR2 YNNKEL come from the germline V gene (reference sequence). V lost 0 bases, J lost 0 bases, and 9 bases lay in between. The CDR3 consists of 17 residues. CDR3 coding DNA: TGTGCCAGCAGCCAAGATCGGGGGAGCTCCTATAATTCACCCCTCCACTTT. Its protein product is CASSQDRGSSYNSPLHF.

V is TRBV30 and J is TRBJ2-1; TRBD2 is a possible D gene (6 bases). The CDR3 is made up of 12 amino acids. The germline gives CDR1 GTSNPN, CDR2 SVGIG (reference sequence). The V and J ends lost 5 bases and 6 bases respectively, with 11 bases between them. CDR3 nucleotides: TGTGCCTGGGCCGGGAGTAGCAATGAGCAGTTCTTC. It is translated as CAWAGSSNEQFF.

V usage is TRBV4-2 and J usage is TRBJ2-1; 13 bases match TRBD2. Germline lookup yields CDR1 LGHNA and CDR2 YNFKEQ. The CDR3 loop spans 16 amino acids. V shed 0 bases, J shed 6 bases, and the junction held 2 bases outside the gene matches. DNA for the CDR3: TGTGCCAGCAGCCAAGAGGGACTAGCGGGACGCAATGAGCAGTTCTTC. Protein: CASSQEGLAGRNEQFF.

This clone was recorded once. The chain recombines TRBV6-5 with TRBJ1-2, with D tentatively TRBD1 (5 bases). Trimming shortened V by 2 bases and J by 0 bases, and 10 bases separated the two germline ends. This CDR3 has 15 residues. Germline values: CDR1 MNHEY, CDR2 SVGAGI. CDR3 sequence: CASSYQGGANYGYTF. For the CDR3, the DNA is TGTGCCAGCAGTTACCAGGGAGGCGCTAACTATGGCTACACCTTC.